The rows below give T cell receptor beta chains drawn from one sample of a study of blood T cell repertoires in COVID-19. Profiled with immunoSEQ multiplex PCR; TCRdb holds only in-frame clones, not every one. The sample has about 230,000 clones; around 84% are singletons. Sequencing was carried out using peripheral blood. Receptors were obtained from a man aged 40-49 years who had recovered from COVID-19. Each CDR3 is given with its conserved first and last residue. Each record gives: V gene, D gene, clone size, J gene, CDR3 protein, CDR3 DNA. The D gene is left open where the match is weak. Clone size is not always given. Where it is, it says once, few, many or a class for expanded clones.

TRBV24-1	NA	NA	TRBJ2-1	CATSGIQDLYNEQFF	TGTGCCACCAGTGGTATACAGGATTTATACAATGAGCAGTTCTTC
TRBV5-1	NA	NA	TRBJ2-1	CASSLDPTLHNEQFF	TGCGCCAGCAGCTTGGATCCGACTCTTCACAATGAGCAGTTCTTC
TRBV9	TRBD2	NA	TRBJ2-1	CASSVGGRAQVEQFF	TGTGCCAGCAGCGTCGGAGGGAGGGCCCAGGTTGAGCAGTTCTTC
TRBV6-1	NA	NA	TRBJ1-4	CASSDLRGATNEKLFF	TGTGCCAGCAGTGACCTCAGGGGCGCAACTAATGAAAAACTGTTTTTT
TRBV6-4	NA	NA	TRBJ2-1	CASSDSVGGLEQFF	TGTGCCAGCAGTGACTCGGTAGGCGGGCTTGAGCAGTTCTTC
TRBV27	TRBD1	NA	TRBJ1-2	CASSAGQGKSGYTF	TGTGCCAGCAGTGCGGGACAGGGGAAGAGTGGCTACACCTTC
TRBV7-2	TRBD2	few	TRBJ2-3	CASSLGTSGRAGTDTQYF	TGTGCCAGCAGCTTAGGGACAAGCGGGAGGGCCGGGACAGATACGCAGTATTTT
TRBV5-6	TRBD2	NA	TRBJ2-1	CASSHRDYVYNEQFF	TGTGCCAGCAGCCACCGGGACTACGTGTACAATGAGCAGTTCTTC
TRBV5-4	TRBD1	NA	TRBJ1-6	CASSNTDRARSYNSPLHF	TGTGCCAGCAGCAATACAGACAGGGCGCGCTCCTATAATTCACCCCTCCACTTT
TRBV10-3	TRBD2	NA	TRBJ2-5	CAISARTSETPETQYF	TGTGCCATCAGTGCCCGGACTAGCGAGACCCCAGAGACCCAGTACTTC
TRBV7-8	NA	NA	TRBJ2-7	CASSLDVQAPRGYEQYF	TGTGCCAGCAGCTTAGACGTCCAGGCCCCGAGAGGGTACGAGCAGTACTTC
TRBV2	NA	NA	TRBJ1-3	CASIRDMRAGNTIYF	TGTGCCAGCATCAGAGACATGAGGGCGGGAAACACCATATATTTT
TRBV6-5	TRBD1	once	TRBJ1-1	CASSYAGQGLTEAFF	TGTGCCAGCAGTTACGCTGGACAGGGCCTCACTGAAGCTTTCTTT
TRBV7-2	TRBD2	NA	TRBJ2-3	CASSFAAGGDTQYF	TGTGCCAGCAGCTTCGCTGCGGGAGGAGATACGCAGTATTTT
TRBV5-6	NA	few	TRBJ2-2	CASRVTEGRTGELFF	TGTGCCAGCAGAGTTACGGAGGGGCGAACCGGGGAGCTGTTTTTT
TRBV30	NA	NA	TRBJ1-2	CAWSGGLYGYTF	TGTGCCTGGAGTGGGGGGCTCTATGGCTACACCTTC
TRBV4-1	NA	once	TRBJ1-2	CASSQVVYNPRIQGTNGYTF	TGCGCCAGCAGCCAAGTAGTTTATAATCCCAGAATACAGGGTACCAATGGCTACACCTTC
TRBV2	NA	NA	TRBJ1-5	CASSDGGGQPQHF	TGTGCCAGCAGCGACGGGGGAGGTCAGCCCCAGCATTTT
TRBV12-5	NA	NA	TRBJ2-6	CASGSPENSGANVLTF	TGTGCTAGTGGTTCCCCGGAGAACTCTGGGGCCAACGTCCTGACTTTC
TRBV7-9	NA	NA	TRBJ1-1	CASSLAVSANEAFF	TGTGCCAGCAGCTTAGCGGTGAGCGCAAATGAAGCTTTCTTT
TRBV10-3	TRBD1	once	TRBJ2-5	CAIGLYGQGQETQYF	TGTGCCATCGGCTTATACGGACAGGGGCAAGAGACCCAGTACTTC
TRBV5-8	TRBD2	once	TRBJ2-1	CASRHLAGGGNNEQFF	TGTGCCAGCAGACATCTAGCGGGAGGAGGGAACAATGAGCAGTTCTTC
TRBV9	TRBD2	NA	TRBJ2-1	CASSGSGGPYNEQFF	TGTGCCAGCAGCGGGAGCGGGGGGCCTTACAATGAGCAGTTCTTC
TRBV7-2	TRBD1	NA	TRBJ1-1	CASSTRTGGNTEAFF	TGTGCCAGCAGCACCCGGACAGGGGGGAACACTGAAGCTTTCTTT
TRBV12-3/TRBV12-4	NA	NA	TRBJ2-6	CASSRGGANVLTF	TGTGCCAGCAGCCGCGGGGGGGCCAACGTCCTGACTTTC
TRBV7-2	NA	few	TRBJ2-3	CASSLEARGDTQYF	TGTGCCAGCAGCTTAGAGGCGCGAGGGGATACGCAGTATTTT
TRBV11-3	NA	NA	TRBJ1-2	CASSLGRKGRIPNYGYTF	TGTGCCAGCAGCCTCGGACGAAAGGGGAGGATTCCTAACTATGGCTACACCTTC
TRBV19	NA	few	TRBJ1-1	CASSRRVKDTEAFF	TGTGCCAGTAGTCGGAGGGTTAAAGACACTGAAGCTTTCTTT
TRBV12-5	NA	NA	TRBJ1-3	CASGLGRSSGNTIYF	TGTGCTAGTGGTTTGGGTCGGAGCTCTGGAAACACCATATATTTT
TRBV5-1	TRBD1	NA	TRBJ2-7	CASTTGTGSYEQYF	TGCGCCAGCACAACCGGGACAGGTTCCTACGAGCAGTACTTC
TRBV10-2	TRBD2	NA	TRBJ2-2	CASKVAGGTGELFF	TGCGCCAGCAAGGTAGCGGGAGGCACCGGGGAGCTGTTTTTT
TRBV7-2	NA	NA	TRBJ1-1	CASSHPVFGGAFF	TGTGCCAGCAGTCATCCCGTTTTCGGGGGAGCTTTCTTT
TRBV9	TRBD1	NA	TRBJ2-4	CASSATGLAKNIQYF	TGTGCCAGCAGCGCGACAGGGCTAGCCAAAAACATTCAGTACTTC
TRBV28	TRBD2	NA	TRBJ2-2	CASKPWEGLIGELFF	TGTGCCAGCAAACCATGGGAGGGCTTAATCGGGGAGCTGTTTTTT
TRBV2	TRBD1	NA	TRBJ2-7	CASRGQASYEQYF	TGTGCCAGTCGGGGACAGGCCTCCTACGAGCAGTACTTC
TRBV11-2	TRBD1	NA	TRBJ2-5	CASSLRTGGETQYF	TGTGCCAGCAGCTTAAGGACAGGAGGAGAGACCCAGTACTTC
TRBV6-5	NA	NA	TRBJ2-2	CATGRTGHTGELFF	TGTGCCACGGGGCGCACAGGGCACACCGGGGAGCTGTTTTTT
TRBV19	TRBD1	NA	TRBJ1-4	CASSIEGGVGMFF	TGTGCCAGTAGTATAGAAGGGGGCGTCGGTATGTTTTTT
TRBV7-2	TRBD2	NA	TRBJ2-5	CASSLVGTSGSETQYF	TGTGCCAGCAGCTTAGTCGGGACTAGCGGGAGTGAGACCCAGTACTTC
TRBV7-2	TRBD1	NA	TRBJ1-2	CASSLGDRGPFYTF	TGTGCCAGCAGCTTAGGGGACAGGGGTCCTTTTTACACCTTC
TRBV4-1	NA	once	TRBJ2-7	CASSQVARGDYEQYF	TGCGCCAGCAGCCAAGTTGCCAGGGGAGACTACGAGCAGTACTTC
TRBV5-8	NA	once	TRBJ2-2	CASIHDRNTGELFF	TGTGCCAGCATCCATGACAGAAACACCGGGGAGCTGTTTTTT
TRBV6-5	TRBD2	NA	TRBJ2-7	CASSPLLAGAAEQYF	TGTGCCAGCAGCCCGCTCCTAGCGGGGGCCGCCGAGCAGTACTTC
TRBV19	TRBD1	NA	TRBJ2-1	CATRWDSYNEQFF	TGTGCCACCCGTTGGGACAGTTACAATGAGCAGTTCTTC
TRBV9	NA	NA	TRBJ1-3	CASSVVGGNGNTIYF	TGTGCCAGCAGCGTAGTGGGGGGAAATGGAAACACCATATATTTT
TRBV7-9	TRBD2	NA	TRBJ2-5	CASSFTSVRETQYF	TGTGCCAGCAGCTTTACTAGCGTCCGAGAGACCCAGTACTTC
TRBV30	TRBD2	NA	TRBJ2-7	CAWSERTKRGYYEQYF	TGTGCCTGGAGTGAGAGGACTAAGCGGGGGTACTACGAGCAGTACTTC
TRBV5-1	TRBD2	NA	TRBJ2-2	CASSPYAGETGELFF	TGCGCCAGCAGCCCTTATGCGGGAGAGACCGGGGAGCTGTTTTTT
TRBV2	TRBD1	NA	TRBJ1-1	CASSPQGAQTEAFF	TGTGCCAGCAGTCCTCAGGGGGCGCAAACTGAAGCTTTCTTT
TRBV7-8	NA	few	TRBJ2-1	CASSLTGSSYNEQFF	TGTGCCAGCAGCTTAACAGGAAGCTCCTACAATGAGCAGTTCTTC
TRBV18	NA	NA	TRBJ1-2	CASSPLLGSNYGYTF	TGTGCCAGCTCACCACTGCTAGGGAGTAACTATGGCTACACCTTC
TRBV3-1/TRBV3-2	NA	NA	TRBJ2-3	CASSKTSSLTYF	TGTGCCAGCAGCAAAACTAGCTCTTTAACGTATTTT
TRBV4-1	NA	NA	TRBJ1-2	CASSQEAGYGYTF	TGCGCCAGCAGCCAGGAGGCTGGCTATGGCTACACCTTC
TRBV4-1	TRBD1	NA	TRBJ1-5	CASSQAGTGSWTGSYQPQHF	TGCGCCAGCAGCCAAGCCGGGACAGGGTCTTGGACAGGGTCTTATCAGCCCCAGCATTTT
TRBV27	NA	NA	TRBJ1-6	CASSSLRAGGNSPLHF	TGTGCCAGCAGTTCGCTTCGGGCGGGGGGGAATTCACCCCTCCACTTT
TRBV5-1	NA	NA	TRBJ1-3	CASSLEDSSGNTIYF	TGCGCCAGCAGCTTGGAAGACAGCTCTGGAAACACCATATATTTT
TRBV5-6	NA	few	TRBJ2-7	CASSLFPGAGSSVYEQYF	TGTGCCAGCAGCTTGTTTCCAGGCGCGGGGTCTTCTGTCTACGAGCAGTACTTC
TRBV5-1	TRBD1	NA	TRBJ2-7	CASSRTGSEQYF	TGCGCCAGCAGCCGGACAGGGTCCGAGCAGTACTTC
TRBV7-9	TRBD1	NA	TRBJ1-2	CASSLPHRGPNGYTF	TGTGCCAGCAGCTTACCTCACAGGGGGCCCAATGGCTACACCTTC
TRBV9	TRBD1	NA	TRBJ2-3	CATSRGSTDTQYF	TGTGCCACCTCCAGGGGGAGCACAGATACGCAGTATTTT